What follows are 17 T cell receptor beta chains derived from one specimen sequenced in a study of OX40 agonist ivuxolimab in advanced cancers. Using immunoSEQ multiplex PCR, the repertoire was profiled, and TCRdb retains in-frame clones only, with some absent. Of 60,000 to 85,000 clones listed, roughly nine tenths were seen once; the top ten hold around 2.5%. The sequences come from CD4+ or CD8+ T cells sorted from blood, collected in a trial of the OX40 agonist ivuxolimab. These receptors were collected from an adult with an advanced solid tumor such as melanoma, head and neck, liver or kidney cancer.

This clone turned up a few times. J is TRBJ2-1 and V is TRBV7-2; TRBD2 agrees at 12 bases. Trimming at V came to 6 bases and at J to 6 bases, leaving 6 bases not matched to a gene. The CDR3 spans 15 residues. Germline V gene lookup returns CDR1 SGHTA and CDR2 FQGNSA. CDR3 residues: CASRRTSGAFNEQFF. The CDR3 DNA reads as TGTGCCAGCAGGCGGACTAGCGGGGCTTTCAATGAGCAGTTCTTC.

The chain employs TRBV6-1 and TRBJ1-1; D gene uncertain. Germline loops: CDR1 MNHNS, CDR2 SASEGT. The CDR3 runs 9 residues. V gave up 2 bases and J gave up 10 bases, with 2 bases separating them. CDR3 nucleotide sequence: TGTGCCAGCAGTGAACGAGCTTTCTTT. Amino acid sequence: CASSERAFF.

The V gene is TRBV15, the J gene TRBJ2-1; 10 nucleotides align to TRBD1. This CDR3 region has 16 residues. Germline lookup yields CDR1 LNHNV and CDR2 YYDKDF (reference sequence). The J segment lost 5 bases and the V segment lost 5 bases, leaving 9 bases of the junction unmatched. The chain's CDR3 is CATSVEDRGLNNEQFF. CDR3 nucleotides: TGTGCCACCAGCGTCGAGGACAGGGGGTTGAACAATGAGCAGTTCTTC. The complete variable domain, with remaining parts taken from reference TRBV15 and TRBJ2-1, reads DAMVIQNPRYQVTQFGKPVTLSCSQTLNHNVMYWYQQKSSQAPKLLFHYYDKDFNNEADTPDNFQSRRPNTSFCFLDIRSPGLGDTAMYLCATSVEDRGLNNEQFFGPGTRLTVL.

The chain uses TRBV9 and TRBJ2-1; D gene uncertain. V was shortened by 0 bases and J by 0 bases, with 7 bases between the two germline ends. Germline V CDR1 and CDR2: SGDLS, YYNGEE. CDR3 length: 15 amino acids. As DNA, the CDR3 is TGTGCCAGCAGCGTAGGGGCGACCTCCTACAATGAGCAGTTCTTC. Translated, it gives CASSVGATSYNEQFF.

The gene calls are TRBV15 and TRBJ1-4; TRBD1 agrees at 8 bases. CDR1 and CDR2 (germline): LNHNV, YYDKDF (reference sequence). Trimming cost V 0 bases and J 10 bases; bases outside gene matches: 4. The CDR3 is made up of 14 amino acids. CDR3 nucleotide sequence: TGTGCCACCAGCAGAGAGTTCAGGGGGCCAAAACTGTTTTTT. It encodes CATSREFRGPKLFF. Using reference TRBV15 and TRBJ1-4 for the parts outside the CDR3, the full variable domain is DAMVIQNPRYQVTQFGKPVTLSCSQTLNHNVMYWYQQKSSQAPKLLFHYYDKDFNNEADTPDNFQSRRPNTSFCFLDIRSPGLGDTAMYLCATSREFRGPKLFFGSGTQLSVL.

This chain joins TRBV6-5 and TRBJ2-3, with unresolved D. CDR3 length: 14 residues. Per germline, CDR1 MNHEY and CDR2 SVGAGI. V was pared by 4 bases and J by 2 bases, with 10 bases between. DNA of the CDR3: TGTGCCAGCAGTTGGACGCAACCCACAGATACGCAGTATTTT. This codes for CASSWTQPTDTQYF.

The chain combines TRBV13 with TRBJ1-2, with a weak D call TRBD1 (6 bases). The CDR3 has 14 residues. V lost 5 bases and J 3 bases, leaving 13 bases between the germline ends. Germline V lookup: CDR1 PRHDT, CDR2 FYEKMQ (reference sequence). Written as DNA, the CDR3 is TGTGCCAGCAGCAGGGGGGAGTGGGACTATGGCTACACCTTC. It is translated as CASSRGEWDYGYTF.

The J gene is TRBJ2-5, the V gene TRBV5-1; TRBD1 is a possible D gene (5 bases). Trimming shortened V by 4 bases and J by 3 bases, and 10 bases separated the two germline ends. Germline V CDR1 and CDR2: SGHRS, YFSETQ. The CDR3 is 13 residues long. The CDR3 coding sequence is TGCGCCAGCAGCGTGACAGTAGAAGAGACCCAGTACTTC. Its protein product is CASSVTVEETQYF.

This chain uses TRBV6-5 with TRBJ1-2; 7 nucleotides align to TRBD1. Germline loops: CDR1 MNHEY, CDR2 SVGAGI. Trimming took 6 bases from V and 3 from J; bases not matched to a gene: 7. The CDR3 is made up of 14 amino acids. This CDR3 is CASRYRGRDYGYTF. The CDR3 DNA reads TGTGCCAGCAGATACAGGGGACGGGACTATGGCTACACCTTC.

There are a few counts of this clone. This rearrangement joins TRBV7-6 to TRBJ2-5; D is possibly TRBD1 or TRBD2 (5 bases each). The CDR3 totals 12 residues. CDR1 is SGHVS and CDR2 is FNYEAQ in the germline V gene. Deletions cut 5 bases from V and 4 bases from J, with 8 bases between. CDR3 sequence (DNA): TGTGCCAGCAGCCGGGACCGAGAGACCCAGTACTTC. It encodes CASSRDRETQYF.

This clone was recorded only once. The chain is built from TRBV30 and TRBJ1-2; 7 nucleotides match TRBD1. This CDR3 is built from 16 residues. From germline, CDR1 is GTSNPN and CDR2 SVGIG (reference sequence). V gave up 5 bases and J gave up 3 bases; unmatched junction bases: 15. The CDR3 DNA reads as TGTGCCTGGGTTAGGACTTACAGGGGTGAGGACTATGGCTACACCTTC. Translated: CAWVRTYRGEDYGYTF.

The chain couples TRBV30 to TRBJ1-4; weak D call: TRBD1 (6 bases). Germline lookup yields CDR1 GTSNPN and CDR2 SVGIG (reference sequence). V shed 2 bases and J shed 0 bases, with 10 bases lying between them. The CDR3 is made up of 15 amino acids. The CDR3 loop reads CAWSRGGATNEKLFF. CDR3 DNA sequence: TGTGCCTGGAGTAGGGGGGGGGCAACTAATGAAAAACTGTTTTTT. Full variable domain (rest looked up from reference TRBV30 and TRBJ1-4): SQTIHQWPATLVQPVGSPLSLECTVEGTSNPNLYWYRQAAGRGLQLLFYSVGIGQISSEVPQNLSASRPQDRQFILSSKKLLLSDSGFYLCAWSRGGATNEKLFFGSGTQLSVL.

The gene calls are TRBV19 and TRBJ1-4, with 12 bases fitting TRBD1. Germline CDR1 is LNHDA and CDR2 is SQIVND (reference sequence). V shed 3 bases, J shed 8 bases, and the junction held 4 bases outside the gene matches. This CDR3 region has 15 residues. CDR3 in amino acids: CASSIGTGGEEKLFF. The CDR3 bases are TGTGCCAGTAGTATCGGGACAGGGGGCGAGGAAAAACTGTTTTTT.

This sequence joins TRBV6-5 and TRBJ2-2; tentatively, D is TRBD1 or TRBD2 (6 bases each). With 6 bases removed from V and 4 bases from J, the gap between germline ends came to 12 bases. Germline CDR1 MNHEY, CDR2 SVGAGI. This CDR3 comprises 14 residues. The CDR3 DNA is TGTGCCAGCAGATTCGGAGGGGGCACCGGGGAGCTGTTTTTT. Protein product: CASRFGGGTGELFF.

The V gene is TRBV5-1, the J gene TRBJ2-5; 10 positions match TRBD2. Trimming cost V 3 bases and J 2 bases; bases outside gene matches: 1. Looked up from germline, CDR1 is SGHRS and CDR2 is YFSETQ. The CDR3 spans 14 residues. In DNA form, the CDR3 reads TGCGCCAGCAGCTGGACTAGCGGACAAGAGACCCAGTACTTC. It yields the protein CASSWTSGQETQYF.

The rearrangement uses TRBV2 and TRBJ1-1, with D hard to call. CDR3 length equals 13 residues. Between the trimmed V and J ends, which lost 3 bases and 7 bases, there was a span of 12 bases. CDR1 and CDR2 from the germline V gene are SNHLY and FYNNEI. CDR3 in DNA: TGTGCCAGCAGTGATAGGTCCGGCGGTGAAGCTTTCTTT. Its translation is CASSDRSGGEAFF.

This clone has only a few counts. The chain uses TRBV18 and TRBJ1-6; 9 bases match TRBD1. Trimming at V came to 2 bases and at J to 8 bases, leaving 7 bases not matched to a gene. Germline V gene lookup returns CDR1 KGHSH and CDR2 LQKENI. The CDR3 is 16 residues long. The CDR3 reads CASSPSGTGYDSPLHF. The CDR3 nucleotides are TGTGCCAGCTCACCAAGTGGGACAGGGTATGATTCACCCCTCCACTTT.